These T cell receptor beta chains were read from a single sample in a study of monozygotic twins with inflammatory bowel disease. TCRdb re-analyzed the 5' RACE reads; it lists each CDR3 protein once, without DNA. The repertoire table contains approximately 400,000 distinct CDR3 sequences. The sample consisted of blood. These TCRs come from a human donor with ulcerative colitis or Crohn's disease, or a healthy co-twin of an affected twin (not recorded which). Each CDR3 is given with its conserved first and last residue.

j_call | v_call | cdr3_aa
TRBJ2-1 | TRBV5-4 | CASSLRQTRYNEQFF
TRBJ2-3 | TRBV2 | CASSGSSGGPSTDTQYF
TRBJ2-4 | TRBV7-2 | CASSLAGILNRGGGYKNIQYF
TRBJ1-2 | TRBV6-5 | CASSYSPGDGYTF
TRBJ2-7 | TRBV20-1 | CSASWREKDEQYF
TRBJ1-2 | TRBV18 | CASSPRENVYGYTF
TRBJ2-7 | TRBV19 | CASSTLAGQRYEQYF
TRBJ2-2 | TRBV10-3 | CAIKKDGGDTGELFF
TRBJ1-2 | TRBV30 | CAWSLTGEAYGYTF
TRBJ2-7 | TRBV19 | CASSIVGQLGSYEQYF
TRBJ1-2 | TRBV27 | CASSLNDRLGDGYTF
TRBJ2-1 | TRBV5-4 | CASSSRTAVGNEQFF
TRBJ1-5 | TRBV5-5 | CASSLERIYSNQPQHF
TRBJ2-7 | TRBV20-1 | CSAVPGQGIGEQYF
TRBJ2-3 | TRBV6-5 | CASSYSTGQLGDTQYF
TRBJ2-5 | TRBV7-9 | CASRGPEHRVETQYF
TRBJ2-5 | TRBV5-1 | CASSGAGWGQETQYF
TRBJ1-1 | TRBV5-6 | CASSSYQLRLGTEAFF
TRBJ2-7 | TRBV10-2 | CASSEVGTSYEQYF
TRBJ2-1 | TRBV7-2 | CASSLSFQSSGYNEQFF
TRBJ2-7 | TRBV18 | CASSPPGTGGLAPYEQYF
TRBJ2-1 | TRBV5-1 | CASSDGDWSNEQFF
TRBJ2-5 | TRBV14 | CASSQDGGHETQYF
TRBJ2-7 | TRBV20-1 | CSGRGTGSRSYEQYF
TRBJ2-1 | TRBV5-1 | CASSHGTSRVNEQFF
TRBJ1-5 | TRBV5-1 | CASSLGGAFGETQHF
TRBJ2-1 | TRBV11-2 | CASSASSGGSYNEQFF
TRBJ2-7 | TRBV16 | CASSQSSAYEQYF
TRBJ2-1 | TRBV20-1 | CSARRDRNNEQFF
TRBJ2-5 | TRBV7-2 | CASSWLQETQYF
TRBJ1-4 | TRBV7-9 | CASRAGQGEKLFF
TRBJ1-6 | TRBV6-6 | CANKSEGATPLHF